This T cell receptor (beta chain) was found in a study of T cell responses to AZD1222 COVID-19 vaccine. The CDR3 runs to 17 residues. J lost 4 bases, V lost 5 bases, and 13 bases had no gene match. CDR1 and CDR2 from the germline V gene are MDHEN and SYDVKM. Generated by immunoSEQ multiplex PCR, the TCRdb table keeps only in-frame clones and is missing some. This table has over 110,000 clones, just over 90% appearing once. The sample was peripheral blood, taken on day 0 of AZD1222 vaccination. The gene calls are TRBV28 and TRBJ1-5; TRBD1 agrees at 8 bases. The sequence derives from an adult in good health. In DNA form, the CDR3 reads TGTGCCAGCAGTCCATTAATACAGGGGGGTAAGAATCAGCCCCAGCATTTT. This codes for CASSPLIQGGKNQPQHF.